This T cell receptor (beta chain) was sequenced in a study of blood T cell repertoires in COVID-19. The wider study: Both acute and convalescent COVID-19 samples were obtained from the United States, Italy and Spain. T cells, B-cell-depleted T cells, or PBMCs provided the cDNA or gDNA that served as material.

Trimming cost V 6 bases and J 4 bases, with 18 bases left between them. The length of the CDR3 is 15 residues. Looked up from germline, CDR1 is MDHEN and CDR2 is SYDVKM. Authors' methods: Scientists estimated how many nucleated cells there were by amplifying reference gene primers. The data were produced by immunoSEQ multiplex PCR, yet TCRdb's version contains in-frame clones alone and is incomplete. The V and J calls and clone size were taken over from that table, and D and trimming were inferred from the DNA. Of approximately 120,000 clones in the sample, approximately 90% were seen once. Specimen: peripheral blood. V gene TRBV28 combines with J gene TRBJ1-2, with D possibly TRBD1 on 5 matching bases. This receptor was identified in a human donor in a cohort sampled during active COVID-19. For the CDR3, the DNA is TGTGCCAGCAGGACTCCAGGGTCCGCTCTCTATGGCTACACCTTC. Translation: CASRTPGSALYGYTF.